The sequence of this TCR beta chain was determined in a study of chemoradiotherapy in HPV16-positive cancers (dated by TCRdb to between 2022 and 2023). For the study in its entirety: Candidate HPV-specific T-cell clones and common TCR motifs were defined through functional T-cell assays on cells from a couple of HPV16-positive patients. Next, the candidate HPV-specific TCRs and motifs were followed in TCR repertoires from under 95 patients with HPV-related cancers. Whether T-cell immunity against the HPV oncoproteins E6 and E7 changes during chemoradiotherapy and whether survival is affected by this immunity were examined in the study.

Repertoires were sampled multiple times during chemoradiotherapy, which allowed clonal expansion in the tumor microenvironment to be followed. The library was prepared using the immunoSEQ multiplex PCR assay. TCRdb provides this immuneACCESS table in a form limited to in-frame rearrangements. Some clones are lacking; in checked studies, under half of them reflect an unresolved V gene, and why the rest are absent is not known. Recorded for this sample are about 21,000 clones; more than 75% of them occurred a single time. Under 6% of the sample is taken by the ten largest. About this clone itself: The target of this receptor is not known. Base quality data are lacking; no much larger clone is found one base away.

The CDR3, from cysteine to phenylalanine, totals 14 residues. Only CDR3 DNA remains: 42 bases, in frame from the first base. The germline V gene sets CDR1 to SNHLY and CDR2 to FYNNEI. V drops 2 bases and J drops 7 bases, leaving 14 bases in between. Points the paper makes about the study in general: Improved recurrence-free survival in HPV16-positive patients was associated with expansion of HPV-responsive T cells during chemoradiotherapy. Expansion of candidate HPV-specific clones and E7-related TCR motifs was observed in the tumor microenvironment during treatment, whereas no such expansion was observed for non-HPV-specific T cells. The functional definition of HPV-specific T cells came from only a couple of HPV16-positive patients, and the survival association was reported for HPV16-positive patients.

This TCR was recovered from a human donor with HPV-associated anogenital cancer. The input for sequencing was blood, taken from a patient who underwent chemoradiotherapy. The chain is assembled from TRBV2 and TRBJ2-5; the D segment could be TRBD1, given 7 matching bases. The CDR3 region: CASSEKTGRTTQYF. In nucleotides, the sequence is TGTGCCAGCAGTGAAAAGACAGGGAGGACGACCCAGTACTTC.